These 23 T cell receptor beta chains share one sample of origin, sequenced in a study of regulatory T cells in long-lasting Graves disease. Assembly of TCR beta libraries relied on iRepertoire HTBI primers together with Arm-PCR of CDR3 regions. One entry per CDR3 protein, called by TCRdb with MiXCR from the multiplex PCR reads. The table records more than 450,000 distinct CDR3 sequences, approximately 12% of them present only once. Stated time point: newly diagnosed GD, antithyroid drugs for less than 3 months. The TCR library used RNA extracted from PBMCs. These data were likewise used in another study, on T cells in Graves' hyperthyroidism and ophthalmopathy.

Material: peripheral blood mononuclear cells (PBMCs), obtained at new diagnosis, from a patient treated with antithyroid drugs. The source of these receptors is a woman aged 25-40 years with Graves disease.

The genes are TRBV5-6 and TRBJ1-1, with a possible D match to TRBD1 (6 bases). Per the germline V gene, CDR1 is SGHDT and CDR2 is YYEEEE. Trimming shortened V by 0 bases and J by 1 base, and 19 bases separated the two germline ends. The CDR3 contains 18 residues. The CDR3 nucleotides are TGTGCCAGCAGCTTGGGTTGGTCGGGGGAGGGGGGGAACACTGAAGCTTTCTTT. Protein: CASSLGWSGEGGNTEAFF.

This clonotype was seen at least ten times. The DNA is left out, because the CDR3 cannot be placed on it with certainty; the CDR3 is given as TCRdb lists it. This chain links TRBV6-5 with TRBJ1-6. The CDR3 is 15 residues long, ends included. The V gene's germline CDR1 is MNHEY and CDR2 SVGAGI. The CDR3 sequence: CASSLGMGSHSPLHF.

This clonotype occurred a few times. The chain employs TRBV28 and TRBJ2-1, with D uncertain. In germline, CDR1 is MDHEN, CDR2 SYDVKM. The CDR3 extends over 13 amino acids. Trimming left V 5 bases short and J 11 bases short, with 16 bases between. CDR3 in DNA: TGTGCCAGCAGTCCATCGTCGGGCGCGAAGCAGTTCTTC. This sequence encodes CASSPSSGAKQFF.

This clonotype has ten or more counts. The genes are TRBV28 and TRBJ2-3; D remains ambiguous. There are 15 residues in the CDR3. CDR1 and CDR2 (germline): MDHEN, SYDVKM. V lost 4 bases to trimming and J lost 1 base, with 12 bases between them. The CDR3 region is CASSSNAPGTDTQYF. The CDR3 nucleotides read TGTGCCAGCAGTTCAAACGCGCCGGGCACAGATACGCAGTATTTT.

The rearrangement links TRBV12-3 or TRBV12-4 to TRBJ2-2; 9 bases map to TRBD1. CDR3 length equals 15 residues. V was pared by 5 bases and J by 0 bases, with 1 base of the junction left unmatched. Here the CDR3 DNA reads TGTGCCAGCAGTACAGGGGGCTCGAACACCGGGGAGCTGTTTTTT. Its protein is CASSTGGSNTGELFF.

The sample holds a few counts of this clonotype. V and J are TRBV19 and TRBJ2-1; D might be TRBD2 (5 bases). The CDR3 has 15 residues. The germline V and J ends were trimmed by 3 bases and 0 bases, with 9 bases remaining between them. CDR1 LNHDA and CDR2 SQIVND come from the germline V gene (reference sequence). Written as DNA, the CDR3 is TGTGCCAGTAGTATTAACGCGGGCTCCTACAATGAGCAGTTCTTC. Its protein is CASSINAGSYNEQFF.

This clonotype was observed a handful of times. The rearrangement links TRBV11-2 to TRBJ2-5; D may be TRBD2 (7 bases). The CDR3 spans 14 residues. CDR1 SGHAT and CDR2 FQNNGV come from the germline V gene. V lost 5 bases and J lost 2, with 12 bases in between. The CDR3 nucleotides read TGTGCCAGCAGCCGGAGGGGGGGACAAGAGACCCAGTACTTC. It is translated as CASSRRGGQETQYF.

This clonotype was seen a handful of times. The chain combines TRBV20-1 with TRBJ2-7; 12 bases map to TRBD2. Germline trimming cut 0 bases from V and 5 bases from J; bases unmatched to any gene: 14. This CDR3 is 18 amino acids long. Germline CDR1 DFQATT, CDR2 SNEGSKA (reference sequence). CDR3: CSARDLTSGSLGAHEQYF. The DNA of the CDR3 is TGCAGTGCTAGAGATTTGACTAGCGGGAGTCTGGGAGCCCACGAGCAGTACTTC.

This chain joins TRBV7-2 and TRBJ1-3; D possibly corresponds to TRBD1 (5 bases). Deletions cut 1 base from V and 4 bases from J, with 8 bases between. CDR3 length equals 14 residues. CDR1 and CDR2 from the germline V gene are SGHTA and FQGNSA. The CDR3 DNA follows: TGTGCCAGCAGCTTAGGTCAGGGAGGAAACACCATATATTTT. Translation: CASSLGQGGNTIYF.

At least ten counts were recorded for this clonotype. This rearrangement joins TRBV6-1 to TRBJ1-3; no definite D call. The CDR3 loop spans 12 amino acids. Germline-derived CDR1 and CDR2 are MNHNS and SASEGT. With 1 base removed from V and 3 bases from J, the gap between germline ends came to 1 base. The CDR3 loop is CASSEVGNTIYF. CDR3 bases: TGTGCCAGCAGTGAAGTTGGAAACACCATATATTTT.

This clonotype was picked up many times. The V and J genes are TRBV24-1 and TRBJ2-5; D is unresolved. This CDR3 comprises 16 residues. The germline V gene encodes CDR1 KGHDR and CDR2 SFDVKD. The ends were cut back, 4 bases at V and 3 bases at J, with 17 bases in the middle. CDR3 in amino acids: CATSDGPDTLEETQYF. DNA of the CDR3: TGTGCCACCAGTGACGGACCCGACACTCTAGAAGAGACCCAGTACTTC.

This clonotype appeared many times. This CDR3 reads CASTLGTAGNTIYF. The CDR3 nucleotides read TGTGCCAGCACCCTCGGAACAGCCGGAAACACCATATATTTT. V gene TRBV11-2 combines with J gene TRBJ1-3; no clear D. CDR3 size: 14 residues. Between the trimmed V and J ends, which lost 7 bases and 4 bases, there was a span of 14 bases. Germline assignment: CDR1 SGHAT and CDR2 FQNNGV.

Worth noting for this clonotype: An end of the junction differs from the germline gene, which may be a read error. The rearrangement links TRBV20-1 to TRBJ1-4; 9 nucleotides line up with TRBD1. This CDR3 contains 14 residues. Germline V gene sequence: CDR1 DFQATT, CDR2 SNEGSKA (reference sequence). CDR3 DNA sequence: TGCAGTGCTGACTCCGGGACAGGGTTTGAAAAACTGGTTTTT. This codes for CSADSGTGFEKLVF.

Notes on this clonotype: A much more abundant neighbour one base away suggests this may be a read error. The chain employs TRBV27 and TRBJ2-6, with D unresolved. Trimming took off 5 bases at V and 4 bases at J, with 12 bases between the two ends. Germline assignment: CDR1 MNHEY and CDR2 SMNVEV (reference sequence). There are 15 residues in the CDR3. CDR3 in amino acids: CASSEWCTGANVLTF. CDR3 coding DNA: TGTGCCAGCAGTGAATGGTGTACCGGGGCCAACGTCCTGACTTTC. Using reference TRBV27 and TRBJ2-6 for the parts outside the CDR3, the full variable domain is EAQVTQNPRYLITVTGKKLTVTCSQNMNHEYMSWYRQDPGLGLRQIYYSMNVEVTDKGDVPEGYKVSRKEKRNFPLILESPSPNQTSLYFCASSEWCTGANVLTFGAGSRLTVL.

On this clonotype itself: The junction and the germline gene differ at one end; a read error may be behind it. The chain recombines TRBV12-3 or TRBV12-4 with TRBJ1-2, with D possibly TRBD1 on 6 matching bases. The CDR3 is made up of 13 amino acids. The CDR3 DNA reads as TGTGTCAGCAGCCCGGACAGTAACTATGGCTACACCTTC. This gives the protein CVSSPDSNYGYTF.

This clonotype was counted at least ten times. The genes are TRBV7-2 and TRBJ1-1; possible D gene TRBD1, 5 bases. The V end was cut by 1 base, the J end by 4 bases, with 10 bases between. The V gene's germline CDR1 is SGHTA and CDR2 FQGNSA. The CDR3 is 14 amino acids. CDR3 sequence reads: CASSLGGDGTEAFF. CDR3 DNA sequence: TGTGCCAGCAGCTTAGGTGGGGACGGCACTGAAGCTTTCTTT.

This clonotype was seen many times. This chain uses TRBV6-2 or TRBV6-3 with TRBJ2-2; D call uncertain. With 3 bases removed from V and 7 bases from J, the gap between germline ends came to 12 bases. Germline lookup yields CDR1 MNHEY and CDR2 SVGEGT. The CDR3 is 14 amino acids. Written as DNA, the CDR3 is TGTGCCAGCAGTTATCTAGTTCTTGGCGGGGAGCTGTTTTTT. This codes for CASSYLVLGGELFF.

Many counts were recorded for this clonotype. The chain employs TRBV7-9 and TRBJ1-1; a weak D match, TRBD1 (5 bases). Trimming cost V 0 bases and J 0 bases, with 14 bases left between them. CDR3 length: 17 amino acids. Germline CDR1 reads SEHNR; CDR2 reads FQNEAQ (reference sequence). CDR3 DNA sequence: TGTGCCAGCAGCTTAGCGAGTACGACAGATTTGAACACTGAAGCTTTCTTT. Translation: CASSLASTTDLNTEAFF.

This clonotype came up many times. J is TRBJ2-1 and V is TRBV6-1, with 14 bases fitting TRBD2. The junction had 2 bases not matched to a gene; V was cut back by 5 bases and J by 8 bases. The CDR3 spans 14 residues. Germline CDR1 reads MNHNS; CDR2 reads SASEGT. In DNA form, the CDR3 reads TGTGCCAGCAGTCGACTAGCGGGGGGGGATGAGCAGTTCTTC. This encodes CASSRLAGGDEQFF.

V gene TRBV3-1 combines with J gene TRBJ2-1; 14 positions match TRBD2. This CDR3 has 19 residues. Germline V lookup: CDR1 LGHDT, CDR2 YNNKEL (reference sequence). J gave up 2 bases and V 5 bases, and 11 bases lay outside the gene matches. The CDR3 loop is CASSKHMGLAGETYNEQFF. In nucleotides, the CDR3 is TGTGCCAGCAGCAAACACATGGGACTAGCGGGAGAGACCTACAATGAGCAGTTCTTC.

This clonotype was recorded at least ten times. The J gene is TRBJ1-1, the V gene TRBV19; D unresolved. The CDR3 is 13 amino acids. V shed 6 bases and J shed 4 bases, with 12 bases lying between them. Germline CDR1 LNHDA, CDR2 SQIVND (reference sequence). In DNA, the CDR3 is TGTGCCAGTAGCCGTAAAAAAATCACTGAAGCTTTCTTT. Translation: CASSRKKITEAFF.

This clonotype was seen more than once but under ten times. The rearrangement uses TRBV20-1 and TRBJ2-1; 7 bases line up with TRBD1. The CDR3 has 18 residues. Germline values: CDR1 DFQATT, CDR2 SNEGSKA (reference sequence). Trimming cost V 3 bases and J 9 bases; bases outside gene matches: 23. The CDR3 sequence is CSARTPGQRVPRGSEQFF. In DNA form, the CDR3 reads TGCAGTGCTAGGACACCGGGACAGAGAGTTCCTAGAGGGAGTGAGCAGTTCTTC.

The genes are TRBV4-1 and TRBJ2-3; D might be TRBD1 (7 bases). CDR1 MGHRA and CDR2 YSYEKL come from the germline V gene. This CDR3 is 16 amino acids long. The V end lost 0 bases, the J end lost 3 bases, and 13 bases lay between the germline ends. The CDR3 region has the DNA TGCGCCAGCAGCCAAGACGGGACAGCGGGTACAGATACGCAGTATTTT. This translates into CASSQDGTAGTDTQYF.